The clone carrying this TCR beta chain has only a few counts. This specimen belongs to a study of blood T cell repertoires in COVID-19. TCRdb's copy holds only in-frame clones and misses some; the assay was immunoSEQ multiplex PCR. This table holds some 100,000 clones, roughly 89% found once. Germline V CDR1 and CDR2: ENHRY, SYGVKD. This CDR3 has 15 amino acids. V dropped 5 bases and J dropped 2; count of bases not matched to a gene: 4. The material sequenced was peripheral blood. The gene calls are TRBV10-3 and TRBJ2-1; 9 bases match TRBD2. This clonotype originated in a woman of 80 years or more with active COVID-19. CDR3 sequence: CAISRASGTYNEQFF. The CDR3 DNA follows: TGTGCCATCAGTCGGGCTAGCGGGACCTACAATGAGCAGTTCTTC.